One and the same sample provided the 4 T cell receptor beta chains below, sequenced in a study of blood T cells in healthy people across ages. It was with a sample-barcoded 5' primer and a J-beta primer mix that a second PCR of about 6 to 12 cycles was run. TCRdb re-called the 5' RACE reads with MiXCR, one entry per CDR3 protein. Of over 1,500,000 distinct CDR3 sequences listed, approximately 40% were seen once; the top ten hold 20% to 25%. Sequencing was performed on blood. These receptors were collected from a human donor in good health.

The CDR3 protein is CSVEVVGVSTDTQYF. The CDR3 DNA reads as TGCAGCGTTGAAGTCGTCGGGGTTAGCACAGATACGCAGTATTTT. V usage is TRBV29-1 and J usage is TRBJ2-3, with D perhaps matching TRBD2 (5 bases). Trimming removed 1 base at V and 0 bases at J, with 11 bases between. The CDR3 covers 15 residues. Looked up from germline, CDR1 is SQVTM and CDR2 is ANQGSEA.

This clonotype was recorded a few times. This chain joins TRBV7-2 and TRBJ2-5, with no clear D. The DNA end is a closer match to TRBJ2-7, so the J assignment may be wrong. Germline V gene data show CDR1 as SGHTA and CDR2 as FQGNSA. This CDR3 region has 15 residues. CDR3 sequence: CASSLGSQTVYEQYF. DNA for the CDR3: TGTGCCAGCAGCTTAGGTTCCCAGACCGTGTACGAGCAGTACTTC.

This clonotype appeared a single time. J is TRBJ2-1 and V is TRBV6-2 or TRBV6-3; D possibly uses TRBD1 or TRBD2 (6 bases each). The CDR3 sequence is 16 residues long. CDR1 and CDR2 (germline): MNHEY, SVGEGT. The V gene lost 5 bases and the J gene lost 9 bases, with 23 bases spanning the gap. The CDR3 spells CASSHLGGRVPFEQFF. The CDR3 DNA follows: TGTGCCAGCAGTCACTTGGGGGGCCGTGTTCCTTTTGAGCAGTTCTTC.

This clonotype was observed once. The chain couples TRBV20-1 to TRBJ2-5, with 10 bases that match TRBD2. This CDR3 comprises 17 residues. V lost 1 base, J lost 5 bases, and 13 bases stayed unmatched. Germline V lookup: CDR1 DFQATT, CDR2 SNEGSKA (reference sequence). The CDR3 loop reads CSARARLLAGALETQYF. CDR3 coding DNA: TGCAGTGCTAGAGCCCGGCTCCTAGCGGGGGCCCTGGAGACCCAGTACTTC.